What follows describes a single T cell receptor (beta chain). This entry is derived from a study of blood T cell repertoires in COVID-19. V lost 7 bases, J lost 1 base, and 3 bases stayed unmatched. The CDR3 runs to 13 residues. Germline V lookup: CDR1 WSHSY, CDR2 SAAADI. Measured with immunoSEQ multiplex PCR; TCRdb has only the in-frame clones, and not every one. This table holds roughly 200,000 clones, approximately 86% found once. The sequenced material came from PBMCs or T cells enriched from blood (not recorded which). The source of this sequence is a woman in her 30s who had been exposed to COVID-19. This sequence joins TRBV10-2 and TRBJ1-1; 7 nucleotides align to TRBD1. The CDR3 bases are TGCGCCAGCACCGGACAGGAGAACACTGAAGCTTTCTTT. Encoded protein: CASTGQENTEAFF.